The clone carrying this T cell receptor beta chain was seen a few times. The target antigen is unknown. Trimming took 4 bases from V and 1 from J, leaving 9 bases between them. Looked up from germline, CDR1 is SEHNR and CDR2 is FQNEAQ (reference sequence). The CDR3 is 14 amino acids. A universal primer site was added by template switching, and unique molecular identifiers were carried by the cDNA. One entry per CDR3 protein, called by TCRdb with MiXCR from the 5' RACE reads. The sample records about 300,000 distinct CDR3 sequences, more than 9% being singletons. The data were obtained in a study of identical twins. Study results and limitations: With abundant cord blood beta clonotypes, insertions were fewer; memory repertoires showed no such pattern. Some out-of-frame alpha sequences were shared by twins, and these showed excess low generation probability.

The same data also went into a second study, on yellow fever vaccine responses in identical twins. That investigation notes: On the reported evidence, twins' vaccine T cell responses seemed partly convergent and partly personalized.

The gene calls are TRBV7-9 and TRBJ2-3; TRBD1 might be the D (6 bases). The sequence was collected from a woman aged 18-29 years in good health. The material sequenced was CD8+ T cells sorted from blood. CDR3 DNA: TGTGCCAGCAGCTGGACAGATGGCACAGATACGCAGTATTTT. Its protein product is CASSWTDGTDTQYF.